This T cell receptor beta chain was found in a study of metastatic and nonmetastatic thyroid tumors (dated by TCRdb to 2018 to 2021). Notes on the research overall: Repertoires from peripheral blood and from tumor or nodule tissue samples of malignant and benign thyroid patients were compared.

This clone was picked up a small number of times. There is no known antigen for this receptor. Base-call qualities are not available, and no considerably larger clone is one nucleotide away. Including cysteine and phenylalanine, the CDR3 has 12 amino acids. This entry keeps only the CDR3 DNA: 36 bases, framed from base 1. CDR1 and CDR2 were assigned from the germline V gene as LGHNT and FRNRAP. V is reduced by 1 base and J by 7 bases, leaving a spacing of 5 bases between them. No treatment had been received by any patient before thyroid surgery. Using T-cell receptor beta sequencing, the study looked back at clinical samples from patients collected from the early 2010s to the late 2010s. The library was made by PCR. Sequencing was carried out with an Illumina HiSeq 4000. High-throughput sequencing was used to profile the TCR beta-chain CDR3 region of every patient. Per the original workflow: CDR3 differences across clinicopathological groups were used to build a classifier for discriminating distant-metastatic papillary thyroid cancer patients. Repertoire diversity was assessed with the Shannon index, and tumor-blood repertoire similarity with the Morisita-Horn index. TCRdb reworked the public reads: Q25 trimming with fastp, MiXCR clone assembly, productive beta chains retained. TCRdb's processing, not the study's, gives the V and J calls here. Here the sample has tens of thousands of clones; roughly a quarter occur a single time. 8% to 10% of the sample rests with the top ten.

Study-wide conclusions, independent of this receptor: In both blood and tumor samples, TCR beta diversity was reported to be significantly higher in malignant tumors than in benign nodules.

Sample: blood. The sequence links TRBV12-5 to TRBJ2-1; the D gene remains uncertain. The origin of this receptor is a female donor with papillary thyroid cancer or a benign thyroid nodule (not recorded which). Some clones in this sample may be carry-over from other donors' samples. The CDR3 protein sequence reads: CASGLGVNEQFF. DNA sequence: TGTGCTAGTGGTTTGGGCGTAAATGAGCAGTTCTTC.